This T cell receptor (beta chain) was identified during a study of blood T cell repertoires in COVID-19. TCRdb's copy holds only in-frame clones and misses some; the assay was immunoSEQ multiplex PCR. Of approximately 300,000 clones detected, more than 90% appear once; the ten largest clones hold under 20%. Losses at the gene ends were 2 bases for V and 6 bases for J; bases not matched to a gene: 13. The CDR3 consists of 18 residues. Germline V gene sequence: CDR1 MNHEY, CDR2 SMNVEV (reference sequence). The clonotype originates from a woman aged 25 to 39 who had recovered from COVID-19. The J gene is TRBJ2-7, the V gene TRBV27; 13 bases match TRBD2. Material: PBMCs or T cells enriched from blood (not recorded which). This chain's CDR3 is CASSLVLAGGVGKVEQYF. Written as DNA, the CDR3 is TGTGCCAGCAGTTTAGTACTAGCGGGAGGGGTAGGCAAAGTCGAGCAGTACTTC.